These T cell receptor beta chains were read from a single sample in a study of CD8+CD57+ T cells in acquired aplastic anemia. TCRdb analysed the reads with MiXCR anew, one entry per CDR3 protein. Of some 190,000 distinct CDR3 sequences in the sample, approximately 49% were seen once. Input material: sorted CD4+, CD8+, or CD8+CD57+ T cells (not recorded which) from PBMCs. The receptors were gathered from a human donor in good health, serving as a control. The CDR3 runs from the conserved cysteine through the conserved F or W. The order of the fields is D gene, V gene, clone size, J gene, CDR3 protein, CDR3 DNA. The D gene is left open where the match is weak. The size field is filled for only some rows; it gives once, few, many or a size class.

TRBD2,TRBV9,NA,TRBJ2-7,CASSPDETSGEHEQYF,TGTGCCAGCAGCCCAGACGAGACTAGCGGGGAGCACGAGCAGTACTTC
NA,TRBV20-1,many,TRBJ1-2,CSASGGIGYGYTF,TGCAGTGCTAGTGGGGGCATCGGCTATGGCTACACCTTC
NA,TRBV7-2,once,TRBJ2-3,CASSLGPRGADTQYF,TGTGCCAGCAGCCTCGGTCCCAGGGGGGCAGATACGCAGTATTTT
NA,TRBV30,NA,TRBJ1-2,CAWSVPGFAAGYTF,TGTGCCTGGAGTGTTCCGGGGTTTGCGGCTGGCTACACCTTC
TRBD2,TRBV20-1,NA,TRBJ2-7,CSAEGASGNGYEQYF,TGCAGTGCTGAGGGGGCTAGCGGGAATGGGTACGAGCAGTACTTC
NA,TRBV25-1,many,TRBJ1-6,CASTARAGYNSPLHF,TGTGCCAGCACGGCCAGGGCGGGGTATAATTCACCCCTCCACTTT
TRBD2,TRBV7-2,many,TRBJ2-1,CASSLAASGGAYNEQFF,TGTGCCAGCAGCTTAGCCGCTTCGGGGGGGGCCTACAATGAGCAGTTCTTC
TRBD2,TRBV19,NA,TRBJ2-1,CASSRTSAGGPGDEQFF,TGTGCCAGTAGTAGGACTTCAGCGGGAGGGCCAGGTGATGAGCAGTTCTTC
NA,TRBV11-2,many,TRBJ2-7,CASSLDGRGVSYEQYF,TGTGCCAGCAGCTTAGATGGGAGGGGGGTCTCCTACGAGCAGTACTTC
TRBD2,TRBV5-1,many,TRBJ2-3,CASSSRPLAGGADTQYF,TGCGCCAGCAGCTCCCGCCCCCTAGCGGGGGGGGCAGATACGCAGTATTTT
TRBD1,TRBV7-2,NA,TRBJ1-2,CASSRGQGDDYGYTF,TGTGCCAGCAGCAGGGGACAGGGGGACGACTATGGCTACACCTTC
NA,TRBV7-9,few,TRBJ2-5,CASSTTGETQYF,TGTGCCAGCTCAACAACAGGAGAGACCCAGTACTTC
NA,TRBV7-2,NA,TRBJ1-1,CASSLVAGNTGAFF,TGTGCCAGCAGCTTAGTGGCTGGGAACACTGGAGCTTTCTTT
TRBD1,TRBV5-8,few,TRBJ1-5,CASSAGGAGGSNQPQHF,TGTGCCAGCAGTGCTGGGGGGGCAGGGGGGAGCAATCAGCCCCAGCATTTT
NA,TRBV20-1,NA,TRBJ2-1,CSARDPGKDSYNEQFF,TGCAGTGCTAGAGATCCAGGAAAGGACTCCTACAATGAGCAGTTCTTC
NA,TRBV7-9,NA,TRBJ2-7,CASSPPRRPKTAYEQYF,TGTGCCAGCAGCCCCCCCCGACGGCCGAAAACGGCCTACGAGCAGTACTTC
TRBD1,TRBV3-1,NA,TRBJ1-3,CASSHGQGARNTTYF,TGTGCCAGCAGCCACGGACAGGGGGCGAGGAACACCACATATTTT
NA,TRBV19,NA,TRBJ2-7,CASSASGAEDEQYF,TGTGCCAGTAGCGCGTCCGGGGCGGAGGACGAGCAGTACTTC
NA,TRBV7-9,NA,TRBJ2-1,CASSLAPQEFNEQFF,TGTGCCAGCAGCTTAGCGCCTCAGGAGTTCAATGAGCAGTTCTTC
TRBD2,TRBV20-1,once,TRBJ2-7,CSAQRAGGSSYEQYF,TGCAGTGCCCAGCGGGCGGGGGGAAGCTCCTACGAGCAGTACTTC
NA,TRBV7-3,NA,TRBJ1-2,CASSLRTEAPNYGYTF,TGTGCCAGCAGCTTAAGGACGGAGGCCCCTAACTATGGCTACACCTTC
NA,TRBV6-5,NA,TRBJ1-2,CASTSGNTRSRNYGYTF,TGTGCCAGCACCTCAGGGAACACAAGGTCAAGGAACTATGGCTACACCTTC
TRBD1,TRBV9,NA,TRBJ2-3,CASRAGGLSTDTQYF,TGTGCCAGCCGAGCAGGGGGTTTGTCCACAGATACGCAGTATTTT
TRBD1,TRBV10-3,once,TRBJ1-1,CASRDREDTEAFF,TGTGCCTCGAGGGACAGAGAGGACACTGAAGCTTTCTTT
NA,TRBV27,many,TRBJ2-7,CASSPGPRDKRYEQYF,TGTGCCAGCAGCCCAGGGCCTCGGGACAAACGCTACGAGCAGTACTTC
TRBD1,TRBV25-1,NA,TRBJ2-7,CASSLGQVGEHKQYF,TGTGCCAGCAGCTTAGGACAGGTAGGCGAACACAAGCAGTACTTC
NA,TRBV7-3,many,TRBJ1-3,CASSLISQAGGNTIYF,TGTGCCAGCAGCTTAATTTCGCAAGCAGGCGGAAACACCATATATTTT
NA,TRBV2,NA,TRBJ2-7,CASRGDGYEQYF,TGTGCCAGCAGGGGTGACGGCTACGAGCAGTACTTC
NA,TRBV7-9,NA,TRBJ1-3,CASSPPHRAGNTIYF,TGTGCCAGCAGCCCACCTCACAGGGCCGGAAACACCATATATTTT
NA,TRBV6-5,once,TRBJ2-1,CATSGTEVYDEQFF,TGTGCCACAAGCGGGACAGAGGTTTACGATGAGCAGTTCTTC
NA,TRBV7-8,NA,TRBJ2-6,CASSSRTGANVLTF,TGTGCCAGCAGTTCGAGAACTGGGGCCAACGTCCTGACTTTC
NA,TRBV20-1,NA,TRBJ2-7,CSAREHPRPYEQYF,TGCAGTGCTAGAGAGCACCCTAGGCCTTACGAGCAGTACTTC
NA,TRBV15,NA,TRBJ2-1,CATSRGGIYNEQFF,TGTGCCACCAGCAGGGGGGGCATCTACAATGAGCAGTTCTTC
TRBD1,TRBV2,many,TRBJ1-2,CASSENTDRLEGYTF,TGTGCCAGCAGTGAGAATACGGACAGGTTGGAAGGCTACACCTTC
NA,TRBV6-2/TRBV6-3,many,TRBJ1-1,CASTQASITEAFF,TGTGCCAGCACCCAAGCCAGTATAACTGAAGCTTTCTTT
TRBD1,TRBV19,many,TRBJ1-1,CASSPVQGGSTEAFF,TGTGCCAGTAGTCCGGTACAGGGGGGGAGCACTGAAGCTTTCTTT
NA,TRBV2,many,TRBJ2-7,CASTSSERGTYEQYF,TGTGCCAGCACATCATCTGAGCGAGGGACCTACGAGCAGTACTTC
TRBD2,TRBV10-3,NA,TRBJ2-1,CAISATSGGANEQFF,TGTGCCATCAGCGCCACTAGCGGGGGAGCGAATGAGCAGTTCTTC
TRBD1,TRBV4-1,many,TRBJ1-5,CASSQGDRGGNQPQHF,TGCGCCAGCAGCCAAGGGGACAGGGGTGGTAATCAGCCCCAGCATTTT
NA,TRBV7-2,NA,TRBJ1-1,CASSLQVISEAFF,TGTGCCAGCAGCTTACAAGTTATCTCTGAAGCTTTCTTT
NA,TRBV7-9,NA,TRBJ1-1,CASSAKTAHEAFF,TGTGCCAGCAGTGCGAAGACAGCCCATGAAGCTTTCTTT
TRBD2,TRBV7-3,NA,TRBJ2-7,CASSLRPGLDYEQYF,TGTGCCAGCAGCTTACGTCCGGGACTAGACTACGAGCAGTACTTC
NA,TRBV19,NA,TRBJ2-7,CASSSAGAREQYF,TGTGCCAGTAGCTCAGCAGGGGCAAGGGAGCAGTACTTC
NA,TRBV6-6,many,TRBJ2-3,CASSKGASTDTQYF,TGTGCCAGCAGTAAAGGGGCTAGCACAGATACGCAGTATTTT
NA,TRBV2,NA,TRBJ2-7,CASSIQGSYLSYEQYF,TGTGCCAGTAGTATCCAAGGGTCCTACCTCTCCTACGAGCAGTACTTC
NA,TRBV7-9,NA,TRBJ1-5,CASRLYDSQETQHF,TGTGCCAGCAGACTCTACGACAGCCAAGAGACCCAGCATTTT
NA,TRBV29-1,NA,TRBJ2-1,CSVEDQGDNEQFF,TGCAGCGTTGAAGATCAAGGAGACAATGAGCAGTTCTTC
TRBD2,TRBV5-1,many,TRBJ2-7,CASRGLAGSSYEQYF,TGCGCCAGCAGGGGACTAGCGGGGAGCTCCTACGAGCAGTACTTC
NA,TRBV6-4,NA,TRBJ2-6,CASTDGGANVLTF,TGTGCCAGCACCGACGGGGGGGCCAACGTCCTGACTTTC
TRBD1,TRBV24-1,NA,TRBJ1-5,CATSDQDRQKETQHF,TGTGCCACCAGTGACCAGGACAGGCAAAAAGAGACCCAGCATTTT
TRBD1,TRBV6-2/TRBV6-3,many,TRBJ1-1,CASSYSLTGTNTEAFF,TGTGCCAGCAGTTACTCTTTGACAGGGACGAACACTGAAGCTTTCTTT
TRBD1,TRBV20-1,NA,TRBJ2-7,CSTPGQLYSYEQYF,TGCAGTACCCCGGGACAGCTCTATTCCTACGAGCAGTACTTC
TRBD2,TRBV2,NA,TRBJ2-7,CASSHRLAGYF,TGTGCCAGCAGTCATAGACTAGCGGGGTACTTC
NA,TRBV6-1,many,TRBJ1-6,CASSETSGGSWGALHF,TGTGCCAGCAGTGAAACTTCGGGTGGAAGCTGGGGGGCCCTCCACTTT